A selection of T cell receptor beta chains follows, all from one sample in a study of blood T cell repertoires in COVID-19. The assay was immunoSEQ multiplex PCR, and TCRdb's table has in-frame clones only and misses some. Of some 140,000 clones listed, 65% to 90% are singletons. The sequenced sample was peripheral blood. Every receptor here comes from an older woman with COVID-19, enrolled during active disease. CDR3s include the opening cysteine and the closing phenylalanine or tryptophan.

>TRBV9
CASSVDPPGGAVTEAFF
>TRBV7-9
CASSLQVAGIVTGELFF
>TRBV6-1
CASSEGRGNEQFF
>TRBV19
CASSANRNTEAFF
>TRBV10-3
CAISDRGLLGNTIYF
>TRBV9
CASSVQGSGNTIYF
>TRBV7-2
CASSLRWDRVNTEAFF
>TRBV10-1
CASSGDRGRTEAFF
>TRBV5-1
CASSLDDSELYEQYF
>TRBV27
CASSSSGQGAHNEQFF
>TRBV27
CASSFIGGSTDTQYF
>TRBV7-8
CASSLVQGSSGNTIYF
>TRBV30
CAWSLQAFDQPQHF
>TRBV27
CASSPSGTYEQYF
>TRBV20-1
CSASKQREGDNEQFF
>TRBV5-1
CASSLRPGQGNTEAFF